This T cell receptor beta chain was observed in a study of cytomegalovirus exposure and HLA in healthy donors. The study, taken as a whole, reports: Solely CMV serostatus was available to characterize immune exposure.

The length of the CDR3 is 15 residues. Germline-derived CDR1 and CDR2 are SGDLS and YYNGEE. The trim removed 4 bases at V and 5 bases at J, leaving 8 bases unmatched. PCR amplification relied on 60 Vbeta primers (plus 13 Jbeta primers). TCRdb's copy holds only in-frame clones and misses some; the assay was immunoSEQ multiplex PCR. The table records 150,000 to 200,000 clones, roughly 80% of them present only once. Of note for this clone: Its specificity is unknown.

Sequencing was done on a sample of PBMCs. This chain links TRBV9 with TRBJ2-2, with 7 bases lining up with TRBD1. This TCR came from a man aged 50-59 years in good health and CMV-seropositive. Here the CDR3 DNA reads TGTGCCAGCAGCTCCTTACAGGGGTCTACCGGGGAGCTGTTTTTT. Protein product: CASSSLQGSTGELFF.